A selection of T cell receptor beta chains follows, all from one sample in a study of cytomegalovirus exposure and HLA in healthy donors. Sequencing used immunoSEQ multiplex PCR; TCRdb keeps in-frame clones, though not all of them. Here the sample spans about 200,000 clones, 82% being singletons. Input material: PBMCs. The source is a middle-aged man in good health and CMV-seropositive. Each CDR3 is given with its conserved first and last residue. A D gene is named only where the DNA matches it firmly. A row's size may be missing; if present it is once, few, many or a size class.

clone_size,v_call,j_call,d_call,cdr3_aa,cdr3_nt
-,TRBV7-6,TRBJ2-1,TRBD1,CASSLRQGLNEQFF,TGTGCCAGCAGCCTCAGACAGGGGTTAAATGAGCAGTTCTTC
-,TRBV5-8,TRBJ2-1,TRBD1,CASSRGQGSYNEQFF,TGTGCCAGCAGCCGGGGACAGGGATCCTACAATGAGCAGTTCTTC
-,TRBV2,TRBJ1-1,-,CASSEFRGNTEAFF,TGTGCCAGCAGTGAGTTCAGGGGGAACACTGAAGCTTTCTTT
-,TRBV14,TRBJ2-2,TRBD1,CASSQVRTGREGELFF,TGTGCCAGCAGCCAAGTTAGGACAGGACGAGAAGGGGAGCTGTTTTTT
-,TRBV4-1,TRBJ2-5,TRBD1,CASSHDRGKQYF,TGCGCCAGCAGCCATGACAGGGGCAAGCAGTACTTC
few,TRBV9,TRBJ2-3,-,CASSEARTDTQYF,TGTGCCAGCAGCGAAGCTCGCACAGATACGCAGTATTTT
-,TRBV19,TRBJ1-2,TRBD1,CAGMDRGYGYTF,TGTGCCGGGATGGACAGGGGCTATGGCTACACCTTC
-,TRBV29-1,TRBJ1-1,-,CSVATTGQVNTEAFF,TGCAGCGTTGCTACGACAGGCCAGGTGAACACTGAAGCTTTCTTT
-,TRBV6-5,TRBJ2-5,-,CASSYSFSETQYF,TGTGCCAGCAGTTACTCGTTTTCGGAGACCCAGTACTTC
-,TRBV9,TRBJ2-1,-,CASSVLLSSYNEQFF,TGTGCCAGCAGCGTACTACTAAGCTCCTACAATGAGCAGTTCTTC
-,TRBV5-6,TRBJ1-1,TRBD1,CASRAITGAKTEAFF,TGTGCCAGCAGGGCAATAACAGGGGCTAAGACTGAAGCTTTCTTT
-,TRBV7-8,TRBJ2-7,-,CASSDSRGVHEQYF,TGTGCCAGCAGCGACTCCAGGGGGGTCCACGAGCAGTACTTC
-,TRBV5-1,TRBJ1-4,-,CASSLEGGANEKLFF,TGCGCCAGCAGCTTGGAGGGAGGAGCTAATGAAAAACTGTTTTTT